The following is a T cell receptor beta chain sequence with its context. The antigen remains unidentified. Germline CDR1 SGDLS, CDR2 YYNGEE. This CDR3 comprises 14 residues. Deletions cut 2 bases from V and 8 bases from J, with 13 bases between. These data originate in a study of blood T cells in healthy people across ages. Findings and limits, study-wide: Investigators treated diversity estimates from one million T cells as underestimates.

Each donor had 8.5 to 10 milliliters of peripheral blood drawn. In each sample, at least 7 million PBMCs were isolated. Primers used in a second PCR of roughly 7 to 12 cycles were a sample-barcoded 5' primer and a J-beta primer mix. Each of the samples gave a minimum of 2.5 million paired-end reads that contained CDR3. A single record per CDR3 protein comes from TCRdb applying MiXCR to the 5' RACE reads. This repertoire shows roughly 1,500,000 distinct CDR3 sequences, 42% found once; its top ten account for approximately 7.9%. Sequencing input: blood. The source is a woman aged 18-29 years in good health. V gene TRBV9 combines with J gene TRBJ1-4, with D possibly matching TRBD1 (5 bases). The CDR3 is CASSVGEGGEKLFF. The CDR3 DNA follows: TGTGCCAGCAGCGTGGGGGAAGGTGGCGAAAAACTGTTTTTT.